This T cell receptor beta chain comes out of a study of blood T cell repertoires in COVID-19. Background on the study: Researchers got acute and convalescent COVID-19 samples from the United States, Italy and Spain.

The protocol was immunoSEQ multiplex PCR, while the TCRdb copy is restricted to in-frame clones and leaves out a portion. The table lists about 51,000 clones, around nine tenths of them singletons. Germline V gene data show CDR1 as LNHDA and CDR2 as SQIVND (reference sequence). The CDR3 spans 17 residues. V shed 4 bases and J 1 base; nucleotides not matched to a gene: 8. This receptor was taken from a man between 60 and 70 years old with acute or convalescent COVID-19. The sequencing sample was made of peripheral blood. J is TRBJ2-3 and V is TRBV19, with TRBD2 matching over 10 bases. The CDR3 nucleotides read TGTGCCAGTAGTAGGGCTAGCGGGGGCACCGGCACAGATACGCAGTATTTT. Encoded protein: CASSRASGGTGTDTQYF. Supplemented by reference TRBV19 and TRBJ2-3, the full variable domain reads DGGITQSPKYLFRKEGQNVTLSCEQNLNHDAMYWYRQDPGQGLRLIYYSQIVNDFQKGDIAEGYSVSREKKESFPLTVTSAQKNPTAFYLCASSRASGGTGTDTQYFGPGTRLTVL.